This T cell receptor (beta chain) came from a study of T-cell reconstitution after alpha-beta-depleted transplantation in children. Construction of the TCRbeta library involved unique molecular identifiers. TCRdb independently ran MiXCR on the PCR reads; one entry per CDR3 protein. The sample includes some 590,000 distinct CDR3 sequences, 10% to 13% seen only once; the top ten take roughly 3.9%. The length of the CDR3 is 15 residues. CDR1 and CDR2 from the germline V gene are SGHTA and FQGNSA. Trimming took 9 bases from V and 5 from J, leaving 21 bases between them. This chain links TRBV7-2 with TRBJ2-3, with D possibly being TRBD2 (5 bases). The receptor was isolated from a human donor who donated a stem cell graft to a child with acute myeloid leukemia. This sample comprised PBMCs from the stem cell graft donor, obtained from the stem cell graft. The CDR3 sequence is CASNLDGIGIDTQYF. DNA for the CDR3: TGTGCCAGTAATTTGGACGGGATAGGTATAGATACGCAGTATTTT.